This is a list of T cell receptor beta chains from one sample in a study of glioma-infiltrating T cells. Each CDR3 protein is one row after TCRdb ran MiXCR on the multiplex PCR reads. This table has fewer than 200,000 distinct CDR3 sequences, around 30% appearing once. Specimen: glioma tissue, nonneoplastic brain tissue, or PBMCs (not recorded which). Receptors were obtained from a human donor with low-grade glioma or glioblastoma, undergoing nonglioma brain surgery, or in good health (not recorded which). Both conserved end residues are part of each CDR3. Each record gives: J gene, V gene, clone size, D gene, CDR3 length, CDR3 DNA, CDR3 protein. A D gene is named only where the DNA matches it firmly. Clone size appears in some rows only: once, few, many, or a class for an expanded clone.

TRBJ2-1 | TRBV29-1 | NA | NA | 13 | TGCAGCGTTCGACAGAGCTCCTACAATGAGCAGTTCTTC | CSVRQSSYNEQFF
TRBJ2-1 | TRBV12-3/TRBV12-4 | many | NA | 14 | TGTGCCAGCAGTCCAGACAGCTCCTACAATGAGCAGTTCTTC | CASSPDSSYNEQFF
TRBJ2-5 | TRBV7-3 | NA | NA | 15 | TGTGCCAGCAGCTTAACTGGACACAACCAAGAGACCCAGTACTTC | CASSLTGHNQETQYF
TRBJ1-1 | TRBV6-2/TRBV6-3 | NA | NA | 13 | TGTGTCAGCAGGAGACAGACGAACACTGAAGCTTTCTTT | CVSRRQTNTEAFF
TRBJ2-3 | TRBV2 | many | TRBD2 | 15 | TGTGCCAGCAGTGATCTAGCGGGAGGAACAGATACGCAGTATTTT | CASSDLAGGTDTQYF
TRBJ2-1 | TRBV29-1 | NA | TRBD2 | 15 | TGCAGCGTGGGACTATCGGGAGACTTTGGCGATGAGCAGTTCTTC | CSVGLSGDFGDEQFF
TRBJ1-1 | TRBV27 | many | NA | 14 | TGTGCCAGCTCCTTCGGAGCCTGGGACACTGAAGCTTTCTTT | CASSFGAWDTEAFF
TRBJ2-3 | TRBV7-2 | NA | NA | 14 | TGTGCCAGCAGCCCCCAGAGGGGCACAGATACGCAGTATTTT | CASSPQRGTDTQYF
TRBJ1-1 | TRBV18 | many | NA | 14 | TGTGCCAGCTCACCATTGGTTATGAACACTGAAGCTTTCTTT | CASSPLVMNTEAFF
TRBJ2-3 | TRBV7-3 | few | TRBD1 | 16 | TGTGCCAGCAGCTTGGGCTGGGGACAGGGGGCGCATACGCAGTATTTT | CASSLGWGQGAHTQYF
TRBJ2-7 | TRBV7-6 | many | NA | 13 | TGTGCCAGCAGCCGGGACGAGACCTACGAGCAGTACTTC | CASSRDETYEQYF
TRBJ2-3 | TRBV4-1 | many | NA | 18 | TGCGCCAGCAGCCAAGATCCGTCGAGTCGCTCTCTCACAGATACGCAGTATTTT | CASSQDPSSRSLTDTQYF
TRBJ1-1 | TRBV7-2 | many | TRBD1 | 16 | TGTGCCAGCAGCTGGCAAGGGACAGCTGTGAACACTGAAGCTTTCTTT | CASSWQGTAVNTEAFF
TRBJ1-1 | TRBV28 | many | NA | 15 | TGTGCCAGCAGTCCCCCGTGGGGACTTTACACTGAAGCTTTCTTT | CASSPPWGLYTEAFF
TRBJ2-5 | TRBV27 | NA | TRBD1 | 15 | TGTGCCAGCAGACCGGGACAGGGGGGCATGGAGACCCAGTACTTC | CASRPGQGGMETQYF
TRBJ2-7 | TRBV12-3/TRBV12-4 | NA | NA | 13 | TGTGCCAGCAGTTTAACGGGCGGACGCGAGCAGTACTTC | CASSLTGGREQYF
TRBJ2-3 | TRBV14 | many | NA | 14 | TGTGCCAGCAGCCAAAGGAGAGTAGTTGATACGCAGTATTTT | CASSQRRVVDTQYF
TRBJ2-7 | TRBV2 | many | NA | 10 | TGTGCCAGCAGTGAAGGAACCAATTACTTC | CASSEGTNYF
TRBJ2-2 | TRBV28 | many | TRBD2 | 13 | TGTGCCAGCACCCTTAGCGGGAACGGGGAGCTGTTTTTT | CASTLSGNGELFF
TRBJ2-3 | TRBV5-4 | many | NA | 14 | TGTGCCAGCAGCTTGTATCTGGGATTGGATACGCAGTATTTT | CASSLYLGLDTQYF
TRBJ2-7 | TRBV7-3 | NA | NA | 14 | TGTGCCAGCAGCTCACAGGGTAGCGGTGGTGAGCAGTACTTC | CASSSQGSGGEQYF
TRBJ2-6 | TRBV19 | NA | TRBD1 | 19 | TGTGCCAGTAGTCCCAGGGACAGAGCGATTATGTCTGGGGCCAACGTCCTGACTTTC | CASSPRDRAIMSGANVLTF
TRBJ2-4 | TRBV19 | NA | NA | 12 | TGTGCCAGTAGTATTGCCGGAACCATTCAGTACTTC | CASSIAGTIQYF
TRBJ1-2 | TRBV27 | many | NA | 13 | TGTGCCAGCAGTCCGGAGGGTGCTTATGGCTACACCTTC | CASSPEGAYGYTF
TRBJ2-1 | TRBV6-5 | NA | TRBD2 | 17 | TGTGCCAGCAGTACCCGGACTAGCGGGACCTCCTACAATGAGCAGTTCTTC | CASSTRTSGTSYNEQFF
TRBJ2-1 | TRBV24-1 | few | TRBD1 | 17 | TGTGCCACCAGTGACTTCGGACAGGGGGAGACCTACAATGAGCAGTTCTTC | CATSDFGQGETYNEQFF
TRBJ2-7 | TRBV11-2 | NA | NA | 13 | TGTGCCAGCAGCTTAGAAAATGGGGGTGAGCAGTACTTC | CASSLENGGEQYF
TRBJ1-3 | TRBV20-1 | many | NA | 15 | TGCAGTGCTAGAAAATCCGGGGGCTCTGGAAACACCATATATTTT | CSARKSGGSGNTIYF
TRBJ2-2 | TRBV27 | many | NA | 17 | TGTGCCAGCAGTCCAAACAGGGTTAGGGCGGAGACCGGGGAGCTGTTTTTT | CASSPNRVRAETGELFF
TRBJ2-7 | TRBV5-1 | NA | NA | 15 | TGCGCCAGCAGCTTGGGGGTCCTAACGTCCTACGAGCAGTACTTC | CASSLGVLTSYEQYF
TRBJ2-1 | TRBV20-1 | many | TRBD1 | 15 | TGCAGTGCCCGTAGACAGGGGAGGACCTACAATGAGCAGTTCTTC | CSARRQGRTYNEQFF
TRBJ2-5 | TRBV24-1 | many | TRBD1 | 15 | TGTGCCACCAGTGATACGCGGACAGGGGGAGAGACCCAGTACTTC | CATSDTRTGGETQYF
TRBJ1-1 | TRBV20-1 | many | TRBD1 | 11 | TGCAGTGCTAATAGGGACAGTGGGGCTTTCTTT | CSANRDSGAFF
TRBJ2-1 | TRBV12-3/TRBV12-4 | few | TRBD2 | 18 | TGTGCCAGCAGTTTACTTCTCACAACTAGCGGCTCCTACAATGAGCAGTTCTTC | CASSLLLTTSGSYNEQFF
TRBJ1-2 | TRBV4-1 | many | NA | 13 | TGCGCCAGCAGCCCTCAAATACTGGGGGGCTACACCTTC | CASSPQILGGYTF
TRBJ2-7 | TRBV6-1 | many | TRBD1 | 13 | TGTGCCACTGACAGGGGGCCTACCTACGAGCAGTACTTC | CATDRGPTYEQYF
TRBJ2-7 | TRBV5-1 | many | TRBD2 | 16 | TGCGCCAGCAGCTTTCCTAGCGGGGAGTGGAGCGGCGAGCAGTACTTC | CASSFPSGEWSGEQYF
TRBJ2-3 | TRBV28 | many | TRBD1 | 15 | TGTGCCAGCAGACACGGGACAGGAGGGAGGAATACGCAGTATTTT | CASRHGTGGRNTQYF
TRBJ2-1 | TRBV19 | few | TRBD2 | 14 | TGTGCCAGTAGTCAGACTAGCGGTGTGGGTGAGCAGTTCTTC | CASSQTSGVGEQFF
TRBJ2-1 | TRBV6-1 | many | TRBD2 | 17 | TGTGCCAGCAGTGAGTTTGGGACTAGCGGGATCTACAATGAGCAGTTCTTC | CASSEFGTSGIYNEQFF
TRBJ2-5 | TRBV19 | NA | TRBD1 | 15 | TGTGCCAGTAGTACCCGACAGGGGAGGCAAGAGACCCAGTACTTC | CASSTRQGRQETQYF
TRBJ1-5 | TRBV20-1 | NA | TRBD1 | 13 | TGCAGTGCTGTCAGGGGGCGGGATGAGCCCAAGCATTTT | CSAVRGRDEPKHF
TRBJ1-5 | TRBV5-8 | NA | NA | 15 | TGTGCCAGCAGCCACCGTAGGGGCAGAGATCAGCCCCAGCATTTT | CASSHRRGRDQPQHF
TRBJ2-5 | TRBV7-2 | few | NA | 14 | TGTGCCAGCAGCTTACCGACTAGTTTAAAGTCCCAGTACTTC | CASSLPTSLKSQYF
TRBJ2-1 | TRBV29-1 | many | NA | 15 | TGCAGCGTTGAATCCGGGGGAGGCAATTACAATGAGCAGTTCTTC | CSVESGGGNYNEQFF
TRBJ2-1 | TRBV28 | many | NA | 12 | TGTGCCAGCAGTGGGAAGTTCAATGAGCAGTTCTTC | CASSGKFNEQFF
TRBJ2-3 | TRBV6-5 | many | NA | 16 | TGTGCCAGCAGTTACTCTTTCGGGTCTAGCACAGATACGCAGTATTTT | CASSYSFGSSTDTQYF
TRBJ1-2 | TRBV27 | NA | TRBD1 | 13 | TGTGCCAACCGCATAGACAGGGCATATGGCTACACCTTC | CANRIDRAYGYTF
TRBJ1-2 | TRBV5-4 | NA | NA | 15 | TGTGCCAGCGAGGGCAGAAACCAGCCTAACTATGGCTACAACTTC | CASEGRNQPNYGYNF
TRBJ2-3 | TRBV10-3 | NA | NA | 14 | TGTGCCATCAGTGAGGTTACGCGCACAGATACGCAGTATTTT | CAISEVTRTDTQYF
TRBJ2-7 | TRBV27 | many | TRBD1 | 16 | TGTGCCAGCAGTCCCACAGGGGGCGACTTTGGATACGAGCAGTACTTC | CASSPTGGDFGYEQYF